The 20 T cell receptor beta chains given below trace back to one sample, sequenced in a study of identical twins. TCRdb re-called the 5' RACE reads with MiXCR, one entry per CDR3 protein. The table has more than 400,000 distinct CDR3 sequences, roughly 15% seen once. These same records also appear under a second study, on yellow fever vaccine responses in identical twins.

Sequenced: CD4+ T cells sorted from blood. The receptor source for this set is a woman under 30 in good health.

In this sample, this clonotype turned up a few times. The V call is TRBV15, the J call TRBJ2-1; 10 bases are a match to TRBD2. Germline V lookup: CDR1 LNHNV, CDR2 YYDKDF (reference sequence). The V segment lost 1 base and the J segment 9 bases; nucleotides outside the gene matches: 3. This CDR3 has 14 residues. The CDR3 bases are TGTGCCACCAGCAGAGTAAAGCGGGAGGGTGAGCAGTTCTTC. Translation gives CATSRVKREGEQFF.

This clonotype came up a few times. The rearrangement links TRBV6-2 or TRBV6-3 to TRBJ2-1, with TRBD2 as a possible D gene (6 bases). The CDR3 runs to 14 residues. Germline V gives CDR1 MNHEY, CDR2 SVGEGT. V dropped 8 bases and J dropped 9 bases, with 20 bases sitting between them. This chain's CDR3 is CASSAEGKGFEQFF. The DNA for the CDR3 is TGTGCCAGCTCAGCGGAGGGTAAAGGCTTTGAGCAGTTCTTC.

The chain joins TRBV20-1 to TRBJ2-7, with 10 bases identical to TRBD2. Germline V gene lookup returns CDR1 DFQATT and CDR2 SNEGSKA (reference sequence). V was clipped by 3 bases and J by 0 bases; unmatched bases: 5. There are 15 residues in the CDR3. CDR3 in DNA: TGCAGTGCTAGCCCCACTAGCGGGATCTCCTACGAGCAGTACTTC. Encoded protein: CSASPTSGISYEQYF.

This clonotype was seen many times. The chain carries TRBV18 and TRBJ1-1, with 8 bases that match TRBD1. The CDR3 extends over 14 amino acids. V dropped 2 bases and J dropped 5; count of bases not matched to a gene: 4. Germline V gene data show CDR1 as KGHSH and CDR2 as LQKENI. CDR3 residues: CASSPRTGQTEAFF. In DNA, the CDR3 is TGTGCCAGCTCACCAAGGACAGGGCAGACTGAAGCTTTCTTT. Supplemented by reference TRBV18 and TRBJ1-1, the full variable domain reads NAGVMQNPRHLVRRRGQEARLRCSPMKGHSHVYWYRQLPEEGLKFMVYLQKENIIDESGMPKERFSAEFPKEGPSILRIQQVVRGDSAAYFCASSPRTGQTEAFFGQGTRLTVV.

This clonotype was observed a few times. The chain is built from TRBV28 and TRBJ2-1; 11 positions match TRBD2. The J segment lost 3 bases and the V segment lost 5 bases, leaving 6 bases of the junction unmatched. Germline V gene data show CDR1 as MDHEN and CDR2 as SYDVKM. The CDR3 runs to 16 residues. In DNA form, the CDR3 reads TGTGCCAGCAGTATGCGACTAGCGGGGCTCTACAATGAGCAGTTCTTC. Protein sequence: CASSMRLAGLYNEQFF.

This clonotype was detected only a few times. The genes are TRBV18 and TRBJ1-6; 10 positions match TRBD1. This CDR3 comprises 15 residues. V lost 1 base and J lost 7; bases outside the gene matches: 1. Looked up from germline, CDR1 is KGHSH and CDR2 is LQKENI. As DNA, the CDR3 is TGTGCCAGCTCACCACAGGGACAGGGGAATTCACCCCTCCACTTT. This sequence encodes CASSPQGQGNSPLHF.

The table lists this clonotype with a few counts. The rearrangement uses TRBV20-1 and TRBJ1-6; 9 nucleotides agree with TRBD1. Germline V gene sequence: CDR1 DFQATT, CDR2 SNEGSKA (reference sequence). The CDR3 has 13 residues. J gave up 7 bases and V 5 bases, and 3 bases lay outside the gene matches. This CDR3 reads CSAAGTGNSPLHF. The CDR3 DNA sequence: TGCAGTGCTGCCGGGACAGGGAATTCACCCCTCCACTTT.

The chain recombines TRBV20-1 with TRBJ2-1; 7 nucleotides align to TRBD1. Looked up from germline, CDR1 is DFQATT and CDR2 is SNEGSKA (reference sequence). V trimming: 3 bases; J trimming: 3 bases; junction bases outside the gene matches: 8. This CDR3 has 15 residues. CDR3 in amino acids: CSASHRGAGYNEQFF. The CDR3 DNA follows: TGCAGTGCTAGTCACAGGGGAGCAGGCTACAATGAGCAGTTCTTC.

This sequence joins TRBV27 and TRBJ2-7; D perhaps matches TRBD2 (6 bases). Germline CDR1 is MNHEY and CDR2 is SMNVEV (reference sequence). V gave up 2 bases and J gave up 4 bases, with 9 bases separating them. The CDR3 is 13 residues long. This CDR3 is CASSLVGGYEQYV. CDR3 DNA: TGTGCCAGCAGTTTAGTGGGAGGATACGAGCAGTACGTC.

This clonotype was seen a handful of times. CDR3 in DNA: TGTGCCAGCATCTCCGTAGCGGGAGGTACGAGCACAGATACGCAGTATTTT. The encoded protein is CASISVAGGTSTDTQYF. The V call is TRBV5-4, the J call TRBJ2-3; 10 bases fit TRBD2. CDR1 is SGHNT, CDR2 YYREEE, per germline (reference sequence). The CDR3 length is 17 residues. V lost 6 bases, J lost 0 bases, and 10 bases stayed unmatched.

The chain combines TRBV11-2 with TRBJ2-5; D is undetermined. The length of the CDR3 is 16 residues. Germline loops: CDR1 SGHAT, CDR2 FQNNGV. Deletions cut 6 bases from V and 1 base from J, with 18 bases between. The CDR3 protein is CASSQRGSGVQETQYF. CDR3 nucleotide sequence: TGTGCCAGCAGTCAACGTGGGTCTGGTGTCCAAGAGACCCAGTACTTC.

The V gene is TRBV6-1, the J gene TRBJ1-4; D is uncertain. The germline gives CDR1 MNHNS, CDR2 SASEGT. Trimming pared 10 bases from V and 8 bases from J, leaving 17 bases between. The CDR3 runs 13 residues. The CDR3, as DNA: TGTGCCACCAAAGGTTGGCACCCGGAAAAACTGTTTTTT. Protein product: CATKGWHPEKLFF.

This clonotype was seen only a few times. The chain has TRBV12-3 or TRBV12-4 and TRBJ2-2, with unresolved D. V was shortened by 6 bases and J by 5 bases, with 16 bases between the two germline ends. This CDR3 spans 15 amino acids. CDR3 DNA sequence: TGTGCCAGCAGGAAGGACGGTCCCCCGACCGGGGAGCTGTTTTTT. Translated, it gives CASRKDGPPTGELFF.

The CDR3 reads CALGGSEKLFF. CDR3 sequence (DNA): TGTGCCTTGGGGGGCAGCGAAAAACTGTTTTTT. The chain carries TRBV15 and TRBJ1-4, with D maybe TRBD1 (6 bases). V lost 11 bases and J 8 bases, leaving 12 bases between the germline ends. Germline assignment: CDR1 LNHNV and CDR2 YYDKDF (reference sequence). This CDR3 has 11 amino acids.

V gene TRBV28 combines with J gene TRBJ1-2, with D unclear. This CDR3 comprises 14 residues. CDR1 is MDHEN and CDR2 is SYDVKM in the germline V gene. The V end lost 1 base, the J end lost 2 bases, and 8 bases lay between the germline ends. This CDR3 reads CASSLFTANYGYTF. CDR3 DNA: TGTGCCAGCAGTTTATTTACAGCGAACTATGGCTACACCTTC.

The V gene is TRBV11-1, the J gene TRBJ1-6; 8 bases map to TRBD1. The CDR3 spans 18 residues. Germline CDR1 is SGHAT and CDR2 is FQDESV (reference sequence). J gave up 6 bases and V 1 base, and 11 bases lay outside the gene matches. CDR3 DNA sequence: TGTGCCAGCAGCTTAGGGTCACACCAGGGGGCGCGTAATTCACCCCTCCACTTT. Amino acids: CASSLGSHQGARNSPLHF.

The sample holds a few counts of this clonotype. The chain has TRBV7-9 and TRBJ2-1, with 8 positions matching TRBD1. The germline V gene encodes CDR1 SEHNR and CDR2 FQNEAQ (reference sequence). The CDR3 is 15 residues long. Trimming removed 5 bases from V and 4 bases from J; junction bases left unmatched: 7. The CDR3 DNA sequence: TGTGCCAGCAGCCCCAGGGGGCTAATTTACAATGAGCAGTTCTTC. Amino acids: CASSPRGLIYNEQFF. The complete variable domain, with remaining parts taken from reference TRBV7-9 and TRBJ2-1, reads DTGVSQNPRHKITKRGQNVTFRCDPISEHNRLYWYRQTLGQGPEFLTYFQNEAQLEKSRLLSDRFSAERPKGSFSTLEIQRTEQGDSAMYLCASSPRGLIYNEQFFGPGTRLTVL.

At least ten counts were recorded for this clonotype. V and J are TRBV27 and TRBJ2-3, with D hard to call. The ends were cut back, 3 bases at V and 2 bases at J, with 12 bases in the middle. Germline CDR1 is MNHEY and CDR2 is SMNVEV (reference sequence). The CDR3 runs to 15 residues. The CDR3 DNA is TGTGCCAGCAGTTTCCGTGGGCTATCCACAGATACGCAGTATTTT. Translated, it gives CASSFRGLSTDTQYF.

This clonotype was observed a handful of times. The gene calls are TRBV9 and TRBJ2-1; TRBD2 matches 10 bases. Per the germline V gene, CDR1 is SGDLS and CDR2 is YYNGEE. The CDR3 extends over 18 amino acids. J lost 7 bases, V lost 4 bases, and 17 bases had no gene match. CDR3 bases: TGTGCCAGCAGCCCAGAGGTGAAAGCGGGAGGGCCGTATAATGAGCAGTTCTTC. Its protein is CASSPEVKAGGPYNEQFF.

This clonotype was observed a handful of times. The rearrangement joins TRBV4-1 to TRBJ2-7; D perhaps matches TRBD2 (6 bases). CDR3 length: 14 amino acids. The germline V and J ends were trimmed by 4 bases and 3 bases, with 13 bases remaining between them. CDR1 and CDR2 (germline): MGHRA, YSYEKL. CDR3 sequence reads: CASSREEEGYEQYV. CDR3 bases: TGCGCCAGCAGCCGCGAGGAGGAGGGCTACGAGCAGTACGTC.